This T cell receptor beta chain was profiled in a study of neoadjuvant anti-PD-1 for oral cavity cancer. Background on the study: Before surgery, most patients got three to four biweekly 3 mg/kg nivolumab doses.

Tumor libraries mostly used around 5.2 ug genomic DNA, two replicates each. Profiling relied on immunoSEQ multiplex PCR, and the TCRdb table lists in-frame clones only, not all of them. Among around 35,000 clones, around 40% were seen once, and the ten largest hold approximately 15%. This clone was recorded many times. Specified time point: after neoadjuvant nivolumab, at surgical resection. CDR3 length: 15 residues. Germline assignment: CDR1 SGHNT and CDR2 YYREEE (reference sequence). Trimming shortened V by 0 bases and J by 7 bases, and 16 bases separated the two germline ends. The gene calls are TRBV5-4 and TRBJ1-2; possible D gene TRBD1, 6 bases. The source is a person aged 40 to 85 with oral cavity squamous cell carcinoma. The source was tumor tissue, collected after nivolumab (anti-PD-1) treatment. CDR3 sequence reads: CASSLDGQRLPGYTF. DNA of the CDR3: TGTGCCAGCAGCTTGGACGGACAGCGATTGCCTGGCTACACCTTC. Drawing the rest from reference TRBV5-4 and TRBJ1-2, the complete variable domain is ETGVTQSPTHLIKTRGQQVTLRCSSQSGHNTVSWYQQALGQGPQFIFQYYREEENGRGNFPPRFSGLQFPNYSSELNVNALELDDSALYLCASSLDGQRLPGYTFGSGTRLTVV.